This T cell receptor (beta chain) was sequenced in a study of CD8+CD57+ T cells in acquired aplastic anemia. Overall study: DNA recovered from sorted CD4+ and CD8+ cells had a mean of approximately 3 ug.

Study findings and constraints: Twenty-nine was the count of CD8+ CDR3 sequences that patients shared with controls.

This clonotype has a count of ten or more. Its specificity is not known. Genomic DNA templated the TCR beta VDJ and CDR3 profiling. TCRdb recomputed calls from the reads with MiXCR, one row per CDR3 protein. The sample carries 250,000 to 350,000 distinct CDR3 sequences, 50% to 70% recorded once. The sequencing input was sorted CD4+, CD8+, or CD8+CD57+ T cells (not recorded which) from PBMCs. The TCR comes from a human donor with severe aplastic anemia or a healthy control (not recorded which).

This chain's CDR3 is CASSPGAGGPDTQYF. The CDR3 coding sequence is TGTGCCAGCAGCCCGGGGGCGGGAGGGCCGGATACGCAGTATTTT. V usage is TRBV11-2 and J usage is TRBJ2-3, with 9 bases fitting TRBD2. The germline V gene has CDR1 SGHAT and CDR2 FQNNGV. The J segment lost 6 bases and the V segment lost 5 bases, leaving 9 bases of the junction unmatched. The CDR3 sequence is 15 residues long.